This entry lists 18 T cell receptor beta chains sequenced from one sample in a study of blood T cells in healthy people across ages. Using a J-beta primer mix together with a sample-barcoded 5' primer, a second PCR was run for 7 to 11 cycles. TCRdb re-analysed the 5' RACE reads in MiXCR, keeping a single row per CDR3 protein. The sample has 550,000 to 600,000 distinct CDR3 sequences, 40% to 50% seen once. Sequencing input: blood. All receptors come from a man aged 80 or over in good health.

V usage is TRBV11-2 and J usage is TRBJ2-3, with 8 positions matching TRBD2. J lost 6 bases, V lost 1 base, and 9 bases had no gene match. This CDR3 comprises 16 residues. Per germline, CDR1 SGHAT and CDR2 FQNNGV. The CDR3 DNA reads as TGTGCCAGCAGCTTAGGAGGATTAGCGGGGTGGGATACGCAGTATTTT. It translates to CASSLGGLAGWDTQYF.

In regard to this clonotype: An end of the junction does not agree with germline; a read error may underlie this. The chain couples TRBV7-7 to TRBJ2-7, with TRBD2 matching over 12 bases. The V gene's germline CDR1 is SSHAT and CDR2 FNYEAQ (reference sequence). The CDR3 extends over 18 amino acids. Here the CDR3 reads CASSFRLAGDPTPYEQYF. The CDR3 bases are TGTGCTAGCAGCTTCCGACTAGCGGGGGATCCCACCCCCTACGAGCAGTACTTC.

A few counts support this clonotype. The V and J genes are TRBV12-3 or TRBV12-4 and TRBJ2-7; 7 bases are a match to TRBD2. The length of the CDR3 is 14 residues. Trimming at V came to 5 bases and at J to 2 bases, leaving 6 bases not matched to a gene. The CDR3 here is CASSRASGTYEQYF. Written as DNA, the CDR3 is TGTGCCAGCAGTCGGGCTAGCGGTACCTACGAGCAGTACTTC.

This clonotype was observed a single time. For the CDR3, the DNA is TGTGCCAGCAGTTGGTCCCGGGACAGGCGGACCGGGGAGCTGTTTTTT. Translation gives CASSWSRDRRTGELFF. V usage is TRBV12-3 or TRBV12-4 and J usage is TRBJ2-2; TRBD1 matches 8 bases. J was trimmed by 5 bases and V by 4 bases; bases with no gene match: 9. The CDR3 runs 16 residues.

This rearrangement joins TRBV11-2 to TRBJ1-5, with unresolved D. The CDR3 is 22 amino acids. The germline V gene has CDR1 SGHAT and CDR2 FQNNGV. V lost 0 bases, J lost 4 bases, and 31 bases lay in between. CDR3 in amino acids: CASSLDPTERDPRKIWNQPQHF. CDR3 bases: TGTGCCAGCAGCTTAGATCCCACGGAGAGAGACCCTCGAAAGATTTGGAATCAGCCCCAGCATTTT.

This clonotype was recorded a few times. The rearrangement uses TRBV7-9 and TRBJ2-1; possibly TRBD2 for D (6 bases). The germline V and J ends were trimmed by 0 bases and 0 bases, with 12 bases remaining between them. The length of the CDR3 is 17 residues. Germline V gives CDR1 SEHNR, CDR2 FQNEAQ (reference sequence). The CDR3 region has the DNA TGTGCCAGCAGCTTAGCGGGAGGCGGGGACTCCTACAATGAGCAGTTCTTC. Translating it yields CASSLAGGGDSYNEQFF.

This chain joins TRBV5-1 and TRBJ1-1, with 7 bases fitting TRBD1. With V trimmed by 4 bases and J by 5 bases, 11 bases remained unmatched. The CDR3 totals 15 residues. Per germline, CDR1 SGHRS and CDR2 YFSETQ. CDR3 residues: CASSPTTPRGTEAFF. The CDR3 DNA reads TGCGCCAGCAGCCCGACGACCCCCAGGGGGACTGAAGCTTTCTTT.

This clonotype was seen only a few times. This sequence joins TRBV6-6 and TRBJ2-5; 7 bases are a match to TRBD2. The CDR3 is 15 residues long. CDR1 is MNHNY, CDR2 SVGAGI, per germline (reference sequence). After removal of 6 bases from V and 5 bases from J, the junction contained 12 bases not matched to a gene. The CDR3, as DNA: TGTGCCAGCAGCTACGCGCCGGACGGGGGGGAGACCCAGTACTTC. Encoded protein: CASSYAPDGGETQYF.

In nucleotides, the CDR3 is TGTGCCAGCAGCCAAGCTATCCTAGAGACCCAGTACTTC. Protein: CASSQAILETQYF. The J gene is TRBJ2-5, the V gene TRBV14; D gene ambiguous. The CDR3 loop spans 13 amino acids. Germline CDR1 is SGHDN and CDR2 is FVKESK. V lost 1 base, J lost 4 bases, and 7 bases lay in between.

The J gene is TRBJ2-7, the V gene TRBV6-2 or TRBV6-3; perhaps TRBD2 as D (7 bases). The J call is uncertain, as TRBJ2-1 better fits the DNA end. The CDR3 spans 16 residues. From germline, CDR1 is MNHEY and CDR2 SVGEGT. CDR3 protein: CASNLLVGGPRNEQFF. The CDR3 DNA follows: TGTGCCAGCAATTTACTAGTGGGGGGGCCCAGGAATGAGCAGTTCTTC.

This chain uses TRBV5-1 with TRBJ1-1; D unresolved. This CDR3 spans 14 amino acids. Germline V gene data show CDR1 as SGHRS and CDR2 as YFSETQ. Trimming stripped 0 bases from V and 0 bases from J, with 6 bases between. The CDR3 DNA follows: TGCGCCAGCAGCTTGGACGGATTGAACACTGAAGCTTTCTTT. Its protein is CASSLDGLNTEAFF.

V is TRBV12-3 or TRBV12-4 and J is TRBJ2-3; D might be TRBD2 (5 bases). Trimming removed 7 bases at V and 5 bases at J, with 10 bases between. CDR3 length equals 12 residues. CDR3: CASTEAVDTQYF. CDR3 in DNA: TGTGCCAGCACCGAAGCGGTAGATACGCAGTATTTT.

This chain links TRBV6-6 with TRBJ1-1; no clear D gene. Germline V gene lookup returns CDR1 MNHNY and CDR2 SVGAGI (reference sequence). The CDR3 contains 16 residues. Between the trimmed V and J ends, which lost 2 bases and 4 bases, there was a span of 17 bases. In DNA form, the CDR3 reads TGTGCCAGCAGTTACCCGACCGGGCCCCGAGGCACTGAAGCTTTCTTT. Residues: CASSYPTGPRGTEAFF.

V is TRBV2 and J is TRBJ1-2; 7 bases are shared with TRBD1. Germline CDR1 is SNHLY and CDR2 is FYNNEI. The trim removed 7 bases at V and 2 bases at J, leaving 10 bases unmatched. This CDR3 contains 15 residues. The CDR3 loop reads CASTLGQPINYGYTF. Here the CDR3 DNA reads TGTGCCAGCACCTTGGGACAGCCGATAAACTATGGCTACACCTTC.

This chain uses TRBV20-1 with TRBJ1-2, with TRBD1 matching over 8 bases. Germline V gives CDR1 DFQATT, CDR2 SNEGSKA (reference sequence). This CDR3 is 15 amino acids long. J gave up 4 bases and V 6 bases, and 13 bases lay outside the gene matches. The CDR3 sequence is CSATPGQGRGYGYTF. CDR3 sequence (DNA): TGCAGTGCCACCCCTGGACAGGGCCGGGGCTATGGCTACACCTTC.

This clonotype was picked up one time. One junction end disagrees with the germline gene, perhaps due to a read error. V usage is TRBV6-2 or TRBV6-3 and J usage is TRBJ2-1, with D possibly TRBD2 on 6 matching bases. Looked up from germline, CDR1 is MNHEY and CDR2 is SVGEGT. The CDR3 consists of 17 residues. CDR3 region: CTSSSGGPGTPYNEQFF. The DNA of the CDR3 is TGTACCAGCAGTTCCGGGGGACCGGGGACCCCTTACAATGAGCAGTTCTTC.

In this sample, this clonotype turned up a few times. Here the CDR3 reads CASSPLVQGERYEQYF. CDR3 nucleotide sequence: TGTGCCAGCAGTCCCCTAGTGCAGGGGGAGAGGTACGAGCAGTACTTC. The chain recombines TRBV28 with TRBJ2-5; 7 bases fit TRBD1. The last part of the DNA fits TRBJ2-7 better; the J call may be wrong. The CDR3 runs 16 residues. The germline gives CDR1 MDHEN, CDR2 SYDVKM.

J is TRBJ2-3 and V is TRBV5-1, with 7 bases that match TRBD2. Germline lookup yields CDR1 SGHRS and CDR2 YFSETQ. The CDR3 totals 15 residues. V trimming: 0 bases; J trimming: 3 bases; junction bases outside the gene matches: 4. The CDR3 is CASSLAGLITDTQYF. In DNA, the CDR3 is TGCGCCAGCAGCTTGGCGGGACTAATTACAGATACGCAGTATTTT.